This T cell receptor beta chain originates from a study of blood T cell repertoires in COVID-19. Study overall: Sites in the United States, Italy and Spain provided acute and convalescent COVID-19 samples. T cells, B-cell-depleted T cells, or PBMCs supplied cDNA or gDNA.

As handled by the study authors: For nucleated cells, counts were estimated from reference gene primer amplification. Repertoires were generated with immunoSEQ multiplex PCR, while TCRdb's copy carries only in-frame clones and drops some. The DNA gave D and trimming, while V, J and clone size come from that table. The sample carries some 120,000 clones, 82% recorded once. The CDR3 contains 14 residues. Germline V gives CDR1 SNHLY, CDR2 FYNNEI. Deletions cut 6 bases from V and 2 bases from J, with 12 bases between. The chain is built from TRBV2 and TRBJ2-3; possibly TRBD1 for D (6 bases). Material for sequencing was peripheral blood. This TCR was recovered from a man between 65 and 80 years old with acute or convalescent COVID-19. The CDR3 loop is CASRADRNTDTQYF. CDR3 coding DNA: TGTGCCAGCAGGGCGGACAGAAACACAGATACGCAGTATTTT. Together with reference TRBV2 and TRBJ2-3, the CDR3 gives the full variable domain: EPEVTQTPSHQVTQMGQEVILRCVPISNHLYFYWYRQILGQKVEFLVSFYNNEISEKSEIFDDQFSVERPDGSNFTLKIRSTKLEDSAMYFCASRADRNTDTQYFGPGTRLTVL.